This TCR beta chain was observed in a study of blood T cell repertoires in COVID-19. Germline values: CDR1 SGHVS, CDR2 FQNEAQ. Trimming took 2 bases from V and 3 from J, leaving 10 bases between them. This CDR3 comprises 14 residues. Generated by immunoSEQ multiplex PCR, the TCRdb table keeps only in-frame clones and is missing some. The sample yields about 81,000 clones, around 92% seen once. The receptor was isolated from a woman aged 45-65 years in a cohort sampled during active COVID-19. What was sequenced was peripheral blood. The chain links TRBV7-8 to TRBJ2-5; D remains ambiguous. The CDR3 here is CASSLSGQKETQYF. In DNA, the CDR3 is TGTGCCAGCAGCTTAAGTGGGCAGAAAGAGACCCAGTACTTC.